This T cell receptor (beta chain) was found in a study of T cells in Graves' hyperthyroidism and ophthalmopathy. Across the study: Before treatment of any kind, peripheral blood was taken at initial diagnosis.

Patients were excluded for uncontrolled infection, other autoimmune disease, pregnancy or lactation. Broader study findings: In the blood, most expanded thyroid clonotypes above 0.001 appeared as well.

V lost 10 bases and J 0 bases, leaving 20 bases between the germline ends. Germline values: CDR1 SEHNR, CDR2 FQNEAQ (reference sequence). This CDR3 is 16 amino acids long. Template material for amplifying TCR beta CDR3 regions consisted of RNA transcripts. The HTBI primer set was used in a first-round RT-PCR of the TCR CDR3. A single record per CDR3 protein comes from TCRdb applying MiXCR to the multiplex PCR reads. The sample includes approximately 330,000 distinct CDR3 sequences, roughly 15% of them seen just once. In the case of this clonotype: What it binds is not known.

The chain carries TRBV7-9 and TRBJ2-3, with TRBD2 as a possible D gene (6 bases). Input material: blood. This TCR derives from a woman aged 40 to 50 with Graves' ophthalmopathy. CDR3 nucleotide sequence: TGTGCCACCAGTGATGCTAGCGCCTCAAGCACAGATACGCAGTATTTT. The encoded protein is CATSDASASSTDTQYF.